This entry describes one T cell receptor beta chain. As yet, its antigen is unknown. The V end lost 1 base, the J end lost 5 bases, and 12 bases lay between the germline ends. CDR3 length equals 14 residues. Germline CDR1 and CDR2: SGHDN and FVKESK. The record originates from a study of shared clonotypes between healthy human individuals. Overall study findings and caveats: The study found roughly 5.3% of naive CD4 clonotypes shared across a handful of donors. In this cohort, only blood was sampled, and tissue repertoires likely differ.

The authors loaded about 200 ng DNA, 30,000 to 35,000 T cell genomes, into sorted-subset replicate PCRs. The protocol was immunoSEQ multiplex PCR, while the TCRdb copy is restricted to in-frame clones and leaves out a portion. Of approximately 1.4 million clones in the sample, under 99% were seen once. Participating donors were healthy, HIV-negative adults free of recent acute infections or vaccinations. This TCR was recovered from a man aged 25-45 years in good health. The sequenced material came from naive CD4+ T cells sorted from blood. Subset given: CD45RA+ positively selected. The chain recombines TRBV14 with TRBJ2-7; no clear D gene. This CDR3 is CASSQVRVNDEQYF. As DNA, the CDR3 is TGTGCCAGCAGCCAAGTTCGGGTTAACGACGAGCAGTACTTC.